These 17 T cell receptor beta chains were sequenced from one sample in a study of beta chain features in type 1 diabetes. Study-level points and caveats: TCRB CDR3s from Type 1 diabetes patients were moderately but significantly shorter in all four CD4+ subsets.

What these receptors recognize is not known. Expressed TCRB transcripts were sequenced, since all the RNA that had been isolated was reverse transcribed. Clones were sequenced by immunoSEQ multiplex PCR, and TCRdb holds only the in-frame ones, with some missing. The sample consists of under 300,000 clones, approximately 15% of them appearing once. The sequenced material came from naive CD4+ T cells from blood. The receptors come from a man aged 25-45 years with type 1 diabetes.

This clone appeared a few times. This chain joins TRBV7-9 and TRBJ2-7; the D gene is possibly TRBD2 (6 bases). Germline loops: CDR1 SEHNR, CDR2 FQNEAQ (reference sequence). CDR3 length equals 15 residues. V was cut by 5 bases and J by 9 bases, with 23 bases left in between. The CDR3 loop is CASSPRSGLARGQYF. Written as DNA, the CDR3 is TGTGCCAGCAGCCCGCGCTCCGGGTTGGCGCGGGGGCAGTACTTC. The entire variable domain, with the rest obtained from reference TRBV7-9 and TRBJ2-7, is as follows: DTGVSQNPRHKITKRGQNVTFRCDPISEHNRLYWYRQTLGQGPEFLTYFQNEAQLEKSRLLSDRFSAERPKGSFSTLEIQRTEQGDSAMYLCASSPRSGLARGQYFGPGTRLTVT.

The DNA for the CDR3 is TGTGCCTGGGGGGAGACTAGCGGGAGCTCCTACAATGAGCAGTTCTTC. Translating it yields CAWGETSGSSYNEQFF. The chain joins TRBV30 to TRBJ2-1; 12 bases map to TRBD2. The junction had 5 bases not matched to a gene; V was cut back by 5 bases and J by 0 bases. This CDR3 contains 16 residues. Per the germline V gene, CDR1 is GTSNPN and CDR2 is SVGIG (reference sequence).

This clone showed up just a few times. V is TRBV7-2 and J is TRBJ2-7; 12 bases line up with TRBD2. Germline V lookup: CDR1 SGHTA, CDR2 FQGNSA. Unmatched junction bases numbered 17, after V lost 5 bases and J lost 3 bases. This CDR3 has 19 amino acids. For the CDR3, the DNA is TGTGCCAGCAGCCCCCGACTAGCGGGAGCTAAGAAAAGTAGCTACGAGCAGTACTTC. Translating gives CASSPRLAGAKKSSYEQYF.

This clone was seen more than once but under ten times. The V gene is TRBV10-3, the J gene TRBJ2-7, with a possible D match to TRBD2 (5 bases). The CDR3 is 13 residues long. CDR1 is ENHRY, CDR2 SYGVKD, per germline. Trimming took off 11 bases at V and 7 bases at J, with 21 bases between the two ends. DNA for the CDR3: TGTGCCCTCGGTACCGGCGCCCGAGGGGAGCAGTACTTC. Protein sequence: CALGTGARGEQYF.

This clone has more than one count but fewer than ten. As DNA, the CDR3 is TGTGCCACCTCCAGGGGAGAACAGCCCCAGCATTTT. Protein: CATSRGEQPQHF. The chain uses TRBV15 and TRBJ1-5; a weak D match, TRBD1 (6 bases). The CDR3 runs to 12 residues. Trimming shortened V by 8 bases and J by 7 bases, and 12 bases separated the two germline ends. Germline lookup yields CDR1 LNHNV and CDR2 YYDKDF (reference sequence).

This clone turned up a few times. The J gene is TRBJ2-7, the V gene TRBV25-1; TRBD1 agrees at 8 bases. J was trimmed by 5 bases and V by 0 bases; bases with no gene match: 6. CDR1 is MGHDK, CDR2 SYGVNS, per germline. This CDR3 has 15 amino acids. DNA of the CDR3: TGTGCCAGCAGTGAATATGGACAGGGCTTTGACGAGCAGTACTTC. The encoded protein is CASSEYGQGFDEQYF.

The chain has TRBV30 and TRBJ1-1; TRBD1 might be the D (6 bases). The germline V and J ends were trimmed by 1 base and 1 base, with 7 bases remaining between them. The CDR3 has 13 amino acids. CDR1 GTSNPN and CDR2 SVGIG come from the germline V gene (reference sequence). The CDR3 sequence: CAWSGDTNTEAFF. CDR3 nucleotides: TGTGCCTGGAGTGGGGACACGAACACTGAAGCTTTCTTT.

The chain has TRBV12-5 and TRBJ2-2; D may be TRBD2 (7 bases). Trimming cost V 0 bases and J 2 bases, with 13 bases left between them. The CDR3 loop spans 17 amino acids. Looked up from germline, CDR1 is LGHNT and CDR2 is FRNRAP. The CDR3 is CASGLVLGGANTGELFF. The DNA of the CDR3 is TGTGCTAGTGGTTTGGTACTTGGGGGGGCCAACACCGGGGAGCTGTTTTTT. Using reference TRBV12-5 and TRBJ2-2 for the parts outside the CDR3, the full variable domain is DARVTQTPRHKVTEMGQEVTMRCQPILGHNTVFWYRQTMMQGLELLAYFRNRAPLDDSGMPKDRFSAEMPDATLATLKIQPSEPRDSAVYFCASGLVLGGANTGELFFGEGSRLTVL.

This clone appeared a few times. The chain employs TRBV9 and TRBJ2-3, with 9 bases aligning to TRBD2. V gave up 0 bases and J gave up 4 bases; unmatched junction bases: 6. This CDR3 comprises 16 residues. Germline loops: CDR1 SGDLS, CDR2 YYNGEE. Written as DNA, the CDR3 is TGTGCCAGCAGCGTAGTCTCGCGGGGGGGCCCAGATACGCAGTATTTT. This sequence encodes CASSVVSRGGPDTQYF.

This clone was counted a few times. V and J are TRBV5-1 and TRBJ2-5; tentative D call: TRBD1 (6 bases). The germline V gene has CDR1 SGHRS and CDR2 YFSETQ. V shed 1 base and J shed 2 bases, with 9 bases lying between them. There are 14 residues in the CDR3. The CDR3 protein is CASSLRTDQETQYF. The CDR3 DNA is TGCGCCAGCAGCTTGAGGACAGATCAAGAGACCCAGTACTTC.

This rearrangement joins TRBV5-1 to TRBJ1-5; D is unclear. The CDR3 is 14 residues long. V lost 4 bases and J 0 bases, leaving 8 bases between the germline ends. CDR1 SGHRS and CDR2 YFSETQ come from the germline V gene. CDR3 nucleotide sequence: TGCGCCAGCAGCCCAGAGGATAGCAATCAGCCCCAGCATTTT. Translation: CASSPEDSNQPQHF.

Only a few counts were recorded for this clone. The chain carries TRBV2 and TRBJ1-6, with D possibly being TRBD1 (6 bases). The ends were cut back, 3 bases at V and 4 bases at J, with 10 bases in the middle. Germline V gene data show CDR1 as SNHLY and CDR2 as FYNNEI. The CDR3 runs to 15 residues. The CDR3 coding sequence is TGTGCCAGCAGTGACCAGGGGCCTTATAATTCACCCCTCCACTTT. This encodes CASSDQGPYNSPLHF. The full variable domain, completed using reference TRBV2 and TRBJ1-6, is EPEVTQTPSHQVTQMGQEVILRCVPISNHLYFYWYRQILGQKVEFLVSFYNNEISEKSEIFDDQFSVERPDGSNFTLKIRSTKLEDSAMYFCASSDQGPYNSPLHFGNGTRLTVT.

The chain has TRBV2 and TRBJ2-2, with a tentative D call TRBD1 (5 bases). The germline V and J ends were trimmed by 6 bases and 1 base, with 9 bases remaining between them. Germline CDR1 is SNHLY and CDR2 is FYNNEI. This CDR3 contains 14 residues. CDR3 sequence: CASSLGQNTGELFF. CDR3 sequence (DNA): TGTGCCAGCAGCCTTGGACAGAACACCGGGGAGCTGTTTTTT.

The chain joins TRBV5-4 to TRBJ2-3; the D gene is possibly TRBD2 (5 bases). The germline CDR1 and CDR2 sequences are SGHNT and YYREEE (reference sequence). The germline V and J ends were trimmed by 4 bases and 5 bases, with 17 bases remaining between them. This CDR3 is built from 15 residues. Here the CDR3 DNA reads TGTGCCAGCAGCCACCCGGGGAACGGTAAAGATACGCAGTATTTT. Translated: CASSHPGNGKDTQYF.

V and J are TRBV30 and TRBJ1-5; the D gene is possibly TRBD1 (5 bases). This CDR3 comprises 15 residues. Trimming cost V 1 base and J 6 bases, with 16 bases left between them. In germline, CDR1 is GTSNPN, CDR2 SVGIG (reference sequence). In DNA form, the CDR3 reads TGTGCCTGGAGTGGCGGGGACGGAGGAGGTCAGCCCCAGCATTTT. This gives the protein CAWSGGDGGGQPQHF.

The chain couples TRBV6-5 to TRBJ2-1; unclear D gene. Deletions cut 6 bases from V and 4 bases from J, with 13 bases between. Germline V gene sequence: CDR1 MNHEY, CDR2 SVGAGI. The CDR3 contains 14 residues. The CDR3 region has the DNA TGTGCCAGCAGGAAGCCAGCGCTATACAATGAGCAGTTCTTC. It is translated as CASRKPALYNEQFF.

This chain connects TRBV5-4 to TRBJ2-7, with D unresolved. This CDR3 is 14 amino acids long. Trimming took 4 bases from V and 4 from J, leaving 15 bases between them. Germline assignment: CDR1 SGHNT and CDR2 YYREEE (reference sequence). In DNA form, the CDR3 reads TGTGCCAGCAGCCAAACCGACACCAGGTACGAGCAGTACTTC. It translates to CASSQTDTRYEQYF.